This TCR beta chain stems from a study of OX40 agonist ivuxolimab in advanced cancers. Background for the entire study: Ivuxolimab was a fully human IgG2 agonistic monoclonal antibody targeting the costimulatory receptor OX40 (CD134). A male proportion of roughly 80% and a mean age of roughly 55 years, ranging from about 20 to 80, were recorded for the dose-escalation cohort. The monotherapy dose-escalation portion (N ≈ 55 patients) of the phase I ivuxolimab trial is reported in the paper. The purpose of peripheral TCRbeta sequencing was to test whether ivuxolimab changed TCR sequence diversity and led to clonal T-cell expansion. Intravenous ivuxolimab was administered to patients every 2 weeks at six dose levels: 0.01, 0.1, 0.3, 1.5, 3 and 10 mg/kg. Prior anti-PD-1, anti-PD-L1 or anti-CTLA-4 therapy was permitted, and checkpoint inhibitors had been received by less than 45% of dose-escalation patients. Among the roughly 50 dose-escalation patients, 19 had hepatocellular carcinoma, approximately 15 melanoma, 9 renal cell carcinoma and 9 head and neck cancer. Partial responses were achieved by three dose-escalation patients, of whom one had hepatocellular carcinoma and two had cutaneous melanoma. Results the study describes overall, beyond this receptor: Low levels of normalized T-cell clonal expansion were also seen in some patients who did not respond. Which antigens the clonally expanded peripheral T cells were specific for was not determined. On average, CD8+ T cells showed more expanded clones than CD4+ T cells after ivuxolimab. In partial responders in the 0.1-3.0 mg/kg groups, normalized peripheral clonal expansion was found to be among the lowest, especially among CD8+ T cells. Clonal expansion of both CD4+ and CD8+ blood T cells was observed from baseline to week 6 at doses 0.1 to 3.0 mg/kg.

Genomic DNA was isolated from the sorted cells so that the TCRbeta CDR3 region could be sequenced. The immunoSEQ Assay was used to sequence the TCRbeta CDR3 regions. This immuneACCESS table, as held by TCRdb, lists in-frame sequences with V and J called but not all clones. Of the missing ones, under half trace to an unresolved V gene in checked studies; the others have no known cause. The sample table lists under 65,000 clones, about 85% of them with a count of one. In total, the top ten clones hold approximately 0.35% of the sample. In the germline V gene, CDR1 corresponds to SGHTA and CDR2 to FQGNSA. There are 14 amino acids in the CDR3, from cysteine to phenylalanine inclusive. Only the CDR3 DNA stays, 42 bases, in frame from base 1. Here V drops 7 bases and J drops 7 bases, and the junction holds 7 bases not matched to any gene. In regard to this clone: Which antigen it targets is not known. No base quality information exists; no much larger clone differs at one position.

Patients with autoimmune disease history or receiving systemic immunosuppression were excluded from the trial. In every dose cohort, peripheral blood was drawn for TCR sequencing at baseline, cycle 4 day 1, and cycle 7 day 1. Samples came from an open-label, multicenter, first-in-human phase I dose-escalation trial of ivuxolimab. Adults with locally advanced or metastatic melanoma, renal cell carcinoma, hepatocellular carcinoma or head and neck squamous cell carcinoma were enrolled in the trial. Before TCR sequencing, CD4+ T cells and CD8+ T cells were sorted from peripheral blood as separate populations.

The rearrangement joined TRBV7-2 to TRBJ2-1, and TRBD2 matches 10 of the central bases. The receptor was isolated from an adult with an advanced solid tumor such as melanoma, head and neck, liver or kidney cancer. The sequencing used CD4+ or CD8+ T cells sorted from blood, collected in a trial of the OX40 agonist ivuxolimab. The base sequence is TGTGCCAGCAAACAGGGGACTAGCGTAAATGAGCAGTTCTTC. This translates into CASKQGTSVNEQFF.